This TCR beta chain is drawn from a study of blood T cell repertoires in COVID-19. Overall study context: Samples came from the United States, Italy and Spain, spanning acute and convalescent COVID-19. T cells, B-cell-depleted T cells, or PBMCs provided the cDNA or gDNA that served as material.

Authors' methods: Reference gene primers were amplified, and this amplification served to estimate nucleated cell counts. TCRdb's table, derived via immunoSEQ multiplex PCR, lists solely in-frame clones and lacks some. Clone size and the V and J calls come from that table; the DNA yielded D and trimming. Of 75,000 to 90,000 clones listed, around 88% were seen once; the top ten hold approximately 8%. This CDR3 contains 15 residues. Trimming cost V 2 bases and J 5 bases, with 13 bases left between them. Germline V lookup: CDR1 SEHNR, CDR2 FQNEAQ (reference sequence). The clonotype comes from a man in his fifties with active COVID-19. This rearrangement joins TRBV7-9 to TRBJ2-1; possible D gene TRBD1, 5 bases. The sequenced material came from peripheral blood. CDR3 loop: CASSLYPTAHNEQFF. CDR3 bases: TGTGCCAGCAGCTTATACCCGACAGCCCACAATGAGCAGTTCTTC.